These 28 T cell receptor beta chains were all obtained from the same sample, sequenced in a study of T cell responses to AZD1222 COVID-19 vaccine (dated by TCRdb to about 2021). Explained via the paper, the time point label denotes: about 28 days (+/-7) after the second vaccine dose. The treatment or condition tag for this specimen amounts to: meningococcal conjugate vaccine given as trial control. The method behind the library was the immunoSEQ multiplex PCR assay. TCRdb took this table from immuneACCESS and kept in-frame rearrangements with V and J called. Such tables lack part of the clones; where checked against another copy, unresolved V genes explain under half of the gap, and the rest is unexplained. This sample comprises about 100,000 clones, roughly 86% of them detected only once. The ten largest make up less than 4% of the sample. Source: peripheral blood, taken 28 days after the second dose of the MenACWY control vaccine. Receptors were obtained from an adult who received the MenACWY meningococcal vaccine as a control.

J is TRBJ2-2 and V is TRBV5-1, with no clear D. This CDR3 has 13 amino acids. Trimming took off 0 bases at V and 4 bases at J, with 4 bases between the two ends. CDR1 and CDR2 (germline): SGHRS, YFSETQ. CDR3 in amino acids: CASSLVVTGELFF. In nucleotides, the CDR3 is TGCGCCAGCAGCTTGGTCGTCACCGGGGAGCTGTTTTTT.

V is TRBV7-9 and J is TRBJ2-5; 11 bases match TRBD2. The CDR3 sequence is 16 residues long. Germline values: CDR1 SEHNR, CDR2 FQNEAQ (reference sequence). Losses at the gene ends were 5 bases for V and 1 base for J; bases not matched to a gene: 6. The CDR3 reads CASSPWTSGPQETQYF. CDR3 nucleotides: TGTGCCAGCAGCCCCTGGACTAGCGGGCCCCAAGAGACCCAGTACTTC.

The chain carries TRBV24-1 and TRBJ2-1; the D gene is possibly TRBD2 (5 bases). The CDR3 contains 11 residues. Germline V gene data show CDR1 as KGHDR and CDR2 as SFDVKD. V gave up 5 bases and J gave up 10 bases, with 8 bases separating them. The CDR3 region is CATSVSGEQFF. As DNA, the CDR3 is TGTGCCACCAGTGTTTCGGGGGAGCAGTTCTTC.

In this sample, this clone turned up a few times. The rearrangement joins TRBV3-1 (or the pseudogene TRBV3-2) to TRBJ2-2; D uncertain. V dropped 5 bases and J dropped 7 bases, with 17 bases sitting between them. The CDR3 sequence is 15 residues long. In germline, CDR1 is LGHDT, CDR2 YNNKEL (reference sequence). CDR3 DNA: TGTGCCAGCAGCTCCCCGGGTCACCTTAACGGGGAGCTGTTTTTT. It codes for CASSSPGHLNGELFF.

The sample holds a few counts of this clone. J is TRBJ2-4 and V is TRBV30, with D unresolved. The CDR3 contains 12 residues. V was shortened by 4 bases and J by 3 bases, with 7 bases between the two germline ends. The germline CDR1 and CDR2 sequences are GTSNPN and SVGIG (reference sequence). This chain's CDR3 is CAWTRGKNIQYF. The CDR3 nucleotides read TGTGCCTGGACCCGAGGCAAAAACATTCAGTACTTC.

This sequence joins TRBV3-1 (or the pseudogene TRBV3-2) and TRBJ1-1; D call uncertain. The CDR3 runs to 12 residues. The ends were cut back, 2 bases at V and 3 bases at J, with 4 bases in the middle. Per the germline V gene, CDR1 is LGHDT and CDR2 is YNNKEL (reference sequence). CDR3 residues: CASSQMYTEAFF. Written as DNA, the CDR3 is TGTGCCAGCAGCCAAATGTACACTGAAGCTTTCTTT.

This chain uses TRBV19 with TRBJ1-5; 8 bases fit TRBD1. The V gene's germline CDR1 is LNHDA and CDR2 SQIVND (reference sequence). With 5 bases clipped from V and 4 bases from J, the junction kept 4 bases outside the gene matches. CDR3 length: 14 residues. This chain's CDR3 is CASSGQGGNQPQHF. The CDR3 DNA sequence: TGTGCCAGTAGTGGACAGGGTGGGAATCAGCCCCAGCATTTT.

The chain carries TRBV28 and TRBJ1-5; D not certain. Trimming stripped 7 bases from V and 1 base from J, with 11 bases between. Looked up from germline, CDR1 is MDHEN and CDR2 is SYDVKM. The CDR3 runs 14 residues. The CDR3 sequence is CASTKGGSNQPQHF. CDR3 in DNA: TGTGCCAGCACTAAGGGAGGGAGCAATCAGCCCCAGCATTTT.

This clone was found once. CDR3 region: CASSLGAGSNQPQHF. The DNA of the CDR3 is TGTGCCAGCAGCTTGGGGGCGGGAAGCAATCAGCCCCAGCATTTT. The chain uses TRBV5-6 and TRBJ1-5; D not certain. The V end lost 0 bases, the J end lost 1 base, and 8 bases lay between the germline ends. The germline CDR1 and CDR2 sequences are SGHDT and YYEEEE. The CDR3 totals 15 residues.

This clone appeared a few times. The chain links TRBV5-1 to TRBJ2-7; D is possibly TRBD2 (5 bases). V shed 0 bases and J shed 5 bases, with 18 bases lying between them. The CDR3 totals 16 residues. Per germline, CDR1 SGHRS and CDR2 YFSETQ. The CDR3 loop reads CASSLGEDSILDEQYF. CDR3 bases: TGCGCCAGCAGCTTGGGTGAGGACTCCATTCTTGACGAGCAGTACTTC. The full variable domain, rest sourced from reference TRBV5-1 and TRBJ2-7, is KAGVTQTPRYLIKTRGQQVTLSCSPISGHRSVSWYQQTPGQGLQFLFEYFSETQRNKGNFPGRFSGRQFSNSRSEMNVSTLELGDSALYLCASSLGEDSILDEQYFGPGTRLTVT.

The V gene is TRBV4-1, the J gene TRBJ2-7, with D tentatively TRBD1 (8 bases). Germline values: CDR1 MGHRA, CDR2 YSYEKL. The CDR3 totals 14 residues. V shed 5 bases and J shed 4 bases, with 15 bases lying between them. The CDR3 sequence: CASSATGEGYEQYF. The DNA of the CDR3 is TGCGCCAGCAGCGCGACAGGGGAGGGGTACGAGCAGTACTTC.

V usage is TRBV21-1 and J usage is TRBJ1-6. TRBV21-1 is a known pseudogene. The CDR3 has 18 amino acids. This CDR3 reads CASSKDWARSSYNSPLHF. In nucleotides, the CDR3 is TGTGCCAGCAGCAAAGATTGGGCCAGGAGCTCCTATAATTCACCCCTCCACTTT.

The chain employs TRBV18 and TRBJ2-1; TRBD1 aligns across 7 bases. CDR3 length: 16 residues. V dropped 0 bases and J dropped 7; count of bases not matched to a gene: 9. The germline gives CDR1 KGHSH, CDR2 LQKENI. The DNA for the CDR3 is TGTGCCAGCTCACCACCCTTTGGGGACAGCCCAAATGAGCAGTTCTTC. This sequence encodes CASSPPFGDSPNEQFF. The variable domain in full, with the rest retrieved from reference TRBV18 and TRBJ2-1, is NAGVMQNPRHLVRRRGQEARLRCSPMKGHSHVYWYRQLPEEGLKFMVYLQKENIIDESGMPKERFSAEFPKEGPSILRIQQVVRGDSAAYFCASSPPFGDSPNEQFFGPGTRLTVL.

The chain links TRBV6-5 to TRBJ1-6; D is possibly TRBD1 (6 bases). The V end was cut by 6 bases, the J end by 7 bases, with 16 bases between. The V gene's germline CDR1 is MNHEY and CDR2 SVGAGI. CDR3 size: 15 residues. The CDR3 region has the DNA TGTGCCAGCAGGAGAGGCGACAGGCTGAATTCACCCCTCCACTTT. Residues: CASRRGDRLNSPLHF.

The V call is TRBV5-1, the J call TRBJ1-1; 8 positions agree with TRBD1. The CDR3 is made up of 17 amino acids. CDR1 and CDR2 from the germline V gene are SGHRS and YFSETQ. Trimming removed 0 bases from V and 1 base from J; junction bases left unmatched: 8. CDR3 amino acids: CASSLVARGHRNTEAFF. In nucleotides, the CDR3 is TGCGCCAGCAGCTTGGTGGCCAGGGGGCATAGGAACACTGAAGCTTTCTTT.

The chain couples TRBV6-6 to TRBJ1-1, with D possibly TRBD1 on 5 matching bases. Trimming removed 2 bases at V and 3 bases at J, with 10 bases between. CDR1 and CDR2 from the germline V gene are MNHNY and SVGAGI (reference sequence). The CDR3 is made up of 14 amino acids. The CDR3 sequence is CASSYGGGDTEAFF. CDR3 sequence (DNA): TGTGCCAGCAGTTACGGGGGAGGGGACACTGAAGCTTTCTTT.

This chain uses TRBV28 with TRBJ1-2, with 7 bases that match TRBD1. Germline lookup yields CDR1 MDHEN and CDR2 SYDVKM. The CDR3 is made up of 15 amino acids. J lost 5 bases, V lost 1 base, and 7 bases had no gene match. In nucleotides, the CDR3 is TGTGCCAGCAGTTTATCTTGGACAGGTCTTTATGGCTACACCTTC. Translating gives CASSLSWTGLYGYTF.

This clone came up once. The V and J genes are TRBV5-1 and TRBJ2-3, with a possible D match to TRBD1 (5 bases). V was shortened by 0 bases and J by 4 bases, with 9 bases between the two germline ends. CDR3 size: 14 residues. The germline V gene has CDR1 SGHRS and CDR2 YFSETQ. This CDR3 reads CASSLGQYSDTQYF. DNA of the CDR3: TGCGCCAGCAGCTTGGGACAGTACTCAGATACGCAGTATTTT. Looking up the rest from reference TRBV5-1 and TRBJ2-3 gives the full variable domain: KAGVTQTPRYLIKTRGQQVTLSCSPISGHRSVSWYQQTPGQGLQFLFEYFSETQRNKGNFPGRFSGRQFSNSRSEMNVSTLELGDSALYLCASSLGQYSDTQYFGPGTRLTVL.

J is TRBJ2-1 and V is TRBV24-1, with 7 bases matching TRBD1. The CDR3 has 15 residues. Germline loops: CDR1 KGHDR, CDR2 SFDVKD. With 4 bases clipped from V and 2 bases from J, the junction kept 4 bases outside the gene matches. CDR3 loop: CATSDQDRAYNEQFF. CDR3 DNA sequence: TGTGCCACCAGTGACCAAGACAGGGCCTACAATGAGCAGTTCTTC.

This chain links TRBV30 with TRBJ1-6, with 8 bases lining up with TRBD1. CDR1 and CDR2 from the germline V gene are GTSNPN and SVGIG (reference sequence). J gave up 9 bases and V 6 bases, and 13 bases lay outside the gene matches. This CDR3 spans 15 amino acids. In DNA form, the CDR3 reads TGTGCCTGCTTGGGACAGGAGCGTTTTATTTCACCCCTCCACTTT. Protein sequence: CACLGQERFISPLHF.

The chain carries TRBV3-1 (or the pseudogene TRBV3-2) and TRBJ1-5; TRBD1 might be the D (6 bases). The germline V gene encodes CDR1 LGHDT and CDR2 YNNKEL (reference sequence). The CDR3 sequence is 16 residues long. The ends were cut back, 0 bases at V and 5 bases at J, with 14 bases in the middle. CDR3 region: CASSQERGARDQPQHF. For the CDR3, the DNA is TGTGCCAGCAGCCAAGAACGGGGGGCGCGCGATCAGCCCCAGCATTTT.

This clone showed up just once. The chain has TRBV5-8 and TRBJ2-7, with 9 positions matching TRBD1. With 3 bases clipped from V and 7 bases from J, the junction kept 8 bases outside the gene matches. CDR3 size: 14 residues. CDR1 is SGHTS and CDR2 is YDEGEE in the germline V gene. DNA for the CDR3: TGTGCCAGCAGCTGGACAGGGACAGGGATGGAGCAGTACTTC. This encodes CASSWTGTGMEQYF.

This chain joins TRBV7-2 and TRBJ2-2; D gene ambiguous. The CDR3 is 14 residues long. Trimming took off 1 base at V and 2 bases at J, with 5 bases between the two ends. CDR1 is SGHTA, CDR2 FQGNSA, per germline. CDR3 nucleotide sequence: TGTGCCAGCAGCTTAGGGTATAACACCGGGGAGCTGTTTTTT. It specifies CASSLGYNTGELFF.

The chain employs TRBV3-1 (or the pseudogene TRBV3-2) and TRBJ2-5; TRBD2 matches at 9 bases. The V gene's germline CDR1 is LGHDT and CDR2 YNNKEL (reference sequence). V dropped 5 bases and J dropped 2; count of bases not matched to a gene: 6. The CDR3 spans 15 residues. CDR3 region: CASSYSGGPQETQYF. CDR3 DNA: TGTGCCAGCAGCTATAGCGGGGGACCTCAAGAGACCCAGTACTTC.

This chain uses TRBV12-3 or TRBV12-4 with TRBJ1-6; D not certain. The CDR3 has 12 residues. The V and J ends lost 3 bases and 17 bases respectively, with 14 bases between them. For the CDR3, the DNA is TGTGCCAGCAGTTTTAGTTCCCGGAAGGTCCACTTT. It translates to CASSFSSRKVHF.

This chain connects TRBV7-9 to TRBJ1-4; 10 bases map to TRBD1. J lost 6 bases, V lost 6 bases, and 4 bases had no gene match. The CDR3 is 14 residues long. Germline V CDR1 and CDR2: SEHNR, FQNEAQ (reference sequence). CDR3 residues: CASRRTGGDEKLFF. CDR3 DNA: TGTGCCAGCAGACGGACAGGGGGAGATGAAAAACTGTTTTTT.

The chain joins TRBV15 to TRBJ2-7, with D unclear. The V gene lost 0 bases and the J gene lost 0 bases, with 9 bases spanning the gap. The CDR3 extends over 15 amino acids. CDR1 is LNHNV and CDR2 is YYDKDF in the germline V gene (reference sequence). This chain's CDR3 is CATSRDRDFSYEQYF. CDR3 nucleotides: TGTGCCACCAGCAGAGATCGCGACTTCTCCTACGAGCAGTACTTC.

The chain links TRBV10-3 to TRBJ1-4, with 8 bases lining up with TRBD1. The germline CDR1 and CDR2 sequences are ENHRY and SYGVKD. There are 16 residues in the CDR3. After removal of 3 bases from V and 1 base from J, the junction contained 4 bases not matched to a gene. The CDR3 loop reads CAISDPDRETNEKLFF. CDR3 DNA: TGTGCCATCAGTGACCCGGACAGGGAAACTAATGAAAAACTGTTTTTT.